This is a list of T cell receptor beta chains from one sample in a study of T cell responses to AZD1222 COVID-19 vaccine. Sequencing was performed with immunoSEQ multiplex PCR; in TCRdb, only in-frame clones are kept and a portion is missing. The sample shows some 100,000 clones, 70% to 90% of them seen only once. Material: peripheral blood, obtained 28 days after the second AZD1222 dose. Source of these receptors: an adult who received the AZD1222 COVID-19 vaccine. CDR3s include the opening cysteine and the closing phenylalanine or tryptophan. The D gene is left open where the match is weak. Only some rows state a clone size, as once, few, many or a class for expanded clones.

DNA | CDR3 | V | size | D | J
TGTGCCAGCAGTTACTCGAAGATCCGGTCCTATGGCTACACCTTC | CASSYSKIRSYGYTF | TRBV6-5 | - | - | TRBJ1-2
TGTGCCAGCACCGCAGTCGGGGGGTTTAACACTGAAGCTTTCTTT | CASTAVGGFNTEAFF | TRBV14 | - | - | TRBJ1-1
TGTGCCTGGAGGCGGGACTATCAAGGGGACACTGAAGCTTTCTTT | CAWRRDYQGDTEAFF | TRBV30 | - | - | TRBJ1-1
TGTGCCACCAGTGATCCAGTGACGGAGGCGAACACCGGGGAGCTGTTTTTT | CATSDPVTEANTGELFF | TRBV24-1 | - | - | TRBJ2-2
TGTGCCAGCAGTTTATTAGATCGGTACGAGCAGTACTTC | CASSLLDRYEQYF | TRBV27 | - | - | TRBJ2-7
TGTGCCAGCAGTGTAGTATCGGAAAGCACTGAAGCTTTCTTT | CASSVVSESTEAFF | TRBV6-4 | - | - | TRBJ1-1
TGCAGCGTGGGGTGGGGCGATAATTCACCCCTCCACTTT | CSVGWGDNSPLHF | TRBV29-1 | - | - | TRBJ1-6
TGTGCCACCAAGACAGGGGGCGAGGCAGATACGCAGTATTTT | CATKTGGEADTQYF | TRBV6-5 | - | TRBD1 | TRBJ2-3
TGCAGCGTTTTCACCCCCCGGGGCACTGAAGCTTTCTTT | CSVFTPRGTEAFF | TRBV29-1 | - | - | TRBJ1-1
TGTGCCAGCAAGTCGGCGATGAACACTGAAGCTTTCTTT | CASKSAMNTEAFF | TRBV6-5 | - | - | TRBJ1-1
TGTGCCTGGCGCCCGACAGGGATAAACGAGCAGTACTTC | CAWRPTGINEQYF | TRBV30 | - | TRBD1 | TRBJ2-7
TGTGCCAGCAGTCGCCCGGGACAGGTCGACGAGCAGTACTTC | CASSRPGQVDEQYF | TRBV6-2/TRBV6-3 | - | TRBD1 | TRBJ2-7
TGTGCCAGCTCACCGGCAGGGGAGTATGGCTACACCTTC | CASSPAGEYGYTF | TRBV18 | - | - | TRBJ1-2
TGTGCCAGCTCACCACCTAAACAGGCACTGAGCTCCTACGAGCAGTACTTC | CASSPPKQALSSYEQYF | TRBV18 | - | - | TRBJ2-7
TGTGCCAGCAGTGTGGGAAACACCATATATTTT | CASSVGNTIYF | TRBV2 | - | - | TRBJ1-3
TGTGCCAGCGGGGTTTCGTCTGGAAACACCATATATTTT | CASGVSSGNTIYF | TRBV27 | - | - | TRBJ1-3
TGTGCCAGCAGTGAAACCCCCTTGGAGGGACCCACCTCTGGGGCCAACGTCCTGACTTTC | CASSETPLEGPTSGANVLTF | TRBV2 | - | - | TRBJ2-6
TGTGCCAGCAGGGCGGGGCTCGGACAGGGTACTAATGAAAAACTGTTTTTT | CASRAGLGQGTNEKLFF | TRBV7-9 | - | TRBD1 | TRBJ1-4
TGTGCCAGTAGTACACGGGGGGGCAGCACTGAAGCTTTCTTT | CASSTRGGSTEAFF | TRBV19 | - | - | TRBJ1-1
TGTGCCAGCAGGGGTTACAGGGCAAGTTCACCCCTCCACTTT | CASRGYRASSPLHF | TRBV6-7 | - | - | TRBJ1-6
TGTGCCAGCAGCTTTAGCGGGGTGACCTACAATGAGCAGTTCTTC | CASSFSGVTYNEQFF | TRBV27 | - | TRBD2 | TRBJ2-1
TGCAGCGTTTCTGGTAGCTACGAGCAGTACTTC | CSVSGSYEQYF | TRBV29-1 | - | - | TRBJ2-7
TGTGCCAGCAGTTTGGAACGGGACAGGGGCACCGGGGAGCTGTTTTTT | CASSLERDRGTGELFF | TRBV28 | few | TRBD1 | TRBJ2-2
TGTGCCAGCAGCCCGTCAGGGTTCCGGGGTGGCTACACCTTC | CASSPSGFRGGYTF | TRBV7-2 | - | - | TRBJ1-2
TGTGCCAGCAGCACCACCACAGGGCTTGGGCGAGAGACCCAGTACTTC | CASSTTTGLGRETQYF | TRBV13 | - | - | TRBJ2-5
TGTGCCAGCAGTTTCGGGGTCCAAGAGACCCAGTACTTC | CASSFGVQETQYF | TRBV6-5 | - | - | TRBJ2-5
TGTGCCAGCAGCCAAGTGTTCACAGCGGGCTCTGGAAACACCATATATTTT | CASSQVFTAGSGNTIYF | TRBV14 | - | - | TRBJ1-3
TGTGCCACCAGCCCAAAGCGGGGGGGCCAAGAGACCCAGTACTTC | CATSPKRGGQETQYF | TRBV15 | once | TRBD2 | TRBJ2-5
TGTGCCAGCAGGGTGACGTACTCTGGAAACACCATATATTTT | CASRVTYSGNTIYF | TRBV27 | - | - | TRBJ1-3
TGTGCCAGCAGTATGGGACAGGACAATCAGCCCCAGCATTTT | CASSMGQDNQPQHF | TRBV2 | - | TRBD1 | TRBJ1-5
TGTGCCAGCGGCCGGGCTCTAATACAGCCCCAGCATTTT | CASGRALIQPQHF | TRBV6-1 | - | - | TRBJ1-5
TGTGCCAGCCACCCTTGGACTGGGAACTATGGCTACACCTTC | CASHPWTGNYGYTF | TRBV6-5 | - | - | TRBJ1-2
TGTGCCAGTAGTAGGATACCGGGACAGGGATACACCGGGGAGCTGTTTTTT | CASSRIPGQGYTGELFF | TRBV19 | - | TRBD1 | TRBJ2-2
TGTGCCACCAGCAGAGAATCCGGGTGGGGAGAGCAGTTCTTC | CATSRESGWGEQFF | TRBV15 | - | - | TRBJ2-1
TGTGCCAGCAGCTTAGATGCCGGGGAGCTGTTTTTT | CASSLDAGELFF | TRBV11-2 | - | - | TRBJ2-2
TGTGCCAGCAGCTTAGGGAATTCACCCCTCCACTTT | CASSLGNSPLHF | TRBV7-2 | few | - | TRBJ1-6
TGTGCCAGCAGTTTATCCGGGGTCTTAAACACTGAAGCTTTCTTT | CASSLSGVLNTEAFF | TRBV27 | - | - | TRBJ1-1
TGTGCCAGCAGGCAACCGGGACAGAAGCAAGAGACCCAGTACTTC | CASRQPGQKQETQYF | TRBV27 | - | TRBD1 | TRBJ2-5
TGCGCCAGCAGTTACCGGGAAGAGAAGAACACCATATATTTT | CASSYREEKNTIYF | TRBV10-1 | - | - | TRBJ1-3
TGTGCCAGCAGCCAATCTGCGGCTCCCACAGATACGCAGTATTTT | CASSQSAAPTDTQYF | TRBV4-2 | - | - | TRBJ2-3
TGCAGCGCCCGCCTCGGCGCTGGAGGCTACACCTTC | CSARLGAGGYTF | TRBV29-1 | - | - | TRBJ1-2